The 31 T cell receptor beta chains below were found in one sample sequenced in a study of T-cell reconstitution after alpha-beta-depleted transplantation in children. The library targeted TCRbeta and was prepared with unique molecular identifiers. TCRdb re-called the PCR reads with MiXCR, one entry per CDR3 protein. The table shows 230,000 or so distinct CDR3 sequences, with 9.7% occurring only once. The input for sequencing was PBMCs from the stem cell graft donor, taken from the stem cell graft. All receptors come from a human donor who donated a stem cell graft to a child with SCID.

In this sample, this clonotype turned up many times. The chain employs TRBV5-6 and TRBJ2-3; D is undetermined. The CDR3 runs 13 residues. The germline V gene encodes CDR1 SGHDT and CDR2 YYEEEE. Trimming took 0 bases from V and 6 from J, leaving 8 bases between them. The CDR3 loop is CASSLVPSDTQYF. As DNA, the CDR3 is TGTGCCAGCAGCTTGGTCCCCTCGGATACGCAGTATTTT.

This clonotype was seen many times. J is TRBJ1-4 and V is TRBV10-3; 8 bases match TRBD1. The V segment lost 4 bases and the J segment 7 bases; nucleotides outside the gene matches: 20. The CDR3 is 19 amino acids. Looked up from germline, CDR1 is ENHRY and CDR2 is SYGVKD. The CDR3: CAISGGPTGEEYESEKLFF. For the CDR3, the DNA is TGTGCCATCAGTGGGGGCCCGACAGGGGAGGAATATGAAAGTGAAAAACTGTTTTTT.

There are many counts of this clonotype. The chain uses TRBV5-1 and TRBJ1-1; 10 bases align to TRBD1. The V segment lost 6 bases and the J segment 5 bases; nucleotides outside the gene matches: 7. The CDR3 spans 14 residues. Germline values: CDR1 SGHRS, CDR2 YFSETQ. In DNA form, the CDR3 reads TGCGCCAGCAACCCCGGACAGGGGGGGACTGAAGCTTTCTTT. The encoded protein is CASNPGQGGTEAFF.

This clonotype occurred many times. The rearrangement joins TRBV5-1 to TRBJ2-1, with D perhaps assigned TRBD1 or TRBD2 (5 bases each). The length of the CDR3 is 13 residues. With 1 base removed from V and 10 bases from J, the gap between germline ends came to 12 bases. The germline gives CDR1 SGHRS, CDR2 YFSETQ. Written as DNA, the CDR3 is TGCGCCAGCAGCTTGAAAGGGACGGAGGAGCAGTTCTTC. Amino acids: CASSLKGTEEQFF.

Concerning this clonotype: This may be a read error: a much more frequent sequence differs by one nucleotide. The chain is built from TRBV24-1 and TRBJ2-2; TRBD1 agrees at 7 bases. Germline CDR1 and CDR2: KGHDR and SFDVKD. The ends lost 3 bases at V and 1 base at J; junction bases unmatched: 4. The CDR3 runs to 16 residues. The CDR3 coding sequence is TGTGCCACCAGTGATACAGGGGCGATGAACACCGGGGAGCTGTTTTTT. Its translation: CATSDTGAMNTGELFF.

This clonotype was seen many times. This chain uses TRBV7-9 with TRBJ2-2; possible D gene TRBD2, 5 bases. The V end was cut by 10 bases, the J end by 4 bases, with 13 bases between. This CDR3 is built from 13 residues. Germline CDR1 SEHNR, CDR2 FQNEAQ (reference sequence). This CDR3 is CATREWGTGELFF. The CDR3 bases are TGTGCCACCCGGGAATGGGGCACCGGGGAGCTGTTTTTT.

This clonotype showed up just a few times. The CDR3: CATSGTGGEKLFF. The CDR3 DNA reads as TGTGCCACCTCCGGGACTGGGGGCGAAAAACTGTTTTTT. The chain carries TRBV24-1 and TRBJ1-4; tentative D call: TRBD1 (6 bases). V was cut by 9 bases and J by 8 bases, with 15 bases left in between. CDR1 is KGHDR and CDR2 is SFDVKD in the germline V gene. CDR3 length: 13 amino acids.

This clonotype turned up a few times. The chain has TRBV5-1 and TRBJ1-4, with D possibly being TRBD1 (6 bases). This CDR3 region has 16 residues. Trimming took 2 bases from V and 8 from J, leaving 19 bases between them. Germline assignment: CDR1 SGHRS and CDR2 YFSETQ. This CDR3 is CASSFGGAGQEEKLFF. For the CDR3, the DNA is TGCGCCAGCAGCTTTGGTGGGGCGGGACAAGAGGAAAAACTGTTTTTT.

This clonotype occurred many times. The chain uses TRBV11-2 and TRBJ1-5; a possible D gene is TRBD1 (6 bases). The CDR3 consists of 15 residues. Germline V lookup: CDR1 SGHAT, CDR2 FQNNGV. The V end was cut by 3 bases, the J end by 1 base, with 10 bases between. Here the CDR3 DNA reads TGTGCCAGCAGCTTCGGGGGGGCGAGCAATCAGCCCCAGCATTTT. Its protein product is CASSFGGASNQPQHF.

Ten or more counts support this clonotype. The rearrangement links TRBV12-3 or TRBV12-4 to TRBJ1-3, with 8 bases aligning to TRBD1. CDR3 size: 16 residues. The J segment lost 2 bases and the V segment lost 6 bases, leaving 9 bases of the junction unmatched. DNA for the CDR3: TGTGCCAGCAGACAATCGGACAGGGTCCCTGGAAACACCATATATTTT. This codes for CASRQSDRVPGNTIYF.

This clonotype was seen a few times. The J gene is TRBJ1-2, the V gene TRBV24-1; D ambiguous. The CDR3 runs to 15 residues. V lost 5 bases, J lost 5 bases, and 17 bases lay in between. CDR1 and CDR2 from the germline V gene are KGHDR and SFDVKD. CDR3 DNA: TGTGCCACCAGTGGGACCGCCTCAGAGCCTTATGGCTACACCTTC. Translated, it gives CATSGTASEPYGYTF.

This clonotype was recorded at least ten times. The chain carries TRBV29-1 and TRBJ2-3; 8 bases line up with TRBD2. There are 14 residues in the CDR3. Germline V gene lookup returns CDR1 SQVTM and CDR2 ANQGSEA. V lost 7 bases, J lost 0 bases, and 6 bases stayed unmatched. The CDR3 region has the DNA TGCAGCGGGACACTAGCGGAGAGCACAGATACGCAGTATTTT. This codes for CSGTLAESTDTQYF.

There are many counts of this clonotype. The V gene is TRBV5-1, the J gene TRBJ2-1; maybe TRBD1 (6 bases). The CDR3 has 13 amino acids. Trimming cost V 0 bases and J 10 bases, with 11 bases left between them. Germline CDR1 reads SGHRS; CDR2 reads YFSETQ. Here the CDR3 DNA reads TGCGCCAGCAGCTTGGTCCAGGGGTTCGAGCAGTTCTTC. It encodes CASSLVQGFEQFF.

To note about this clonotype: A much larger clone sits a single nucleotide away, making a read error possible. The chain recombines TRBV12-5 with TRBJ2-2; 7 nucleotides match TRBD1. The CDR3 has 17 amino acids. With 8 bases clipped from V and 3 bases from J, the junction kept 15 bases outside the gene matches. The germline V gene encodes CDR1 LGHNT and CDR2 FRNRAP. The DNA of the CDR3 is TGTGCTAGTTTCCCTATCCCGACAGGGCCCTACACCGGGGAGCTGTTTTTT. This sequence encodes CASFPIPTGPYTGELFF. Using reference TRBV12-5 and TRBJ2-2 for the parts outside the CDR3, the full variable domain is DARVTQTPRHKVTEMGQEVTMRCQPILGHNTVFWYRQTMMQGLELLAYFRNRAPLDDSGMPKDRFSAEMPDATLATLKIQPSEPRDSAVYFCASFPIPTGPYTGELFFGEGSRLTVL.

The V gene is TRBV7-3, the J gene TRBJ2-2; 10 bases line up with TRBD2. The junction had 7 bases not matched to a gene; V was cut back by 5 bases and J by 1 base. CDR1 is SGHTA, CDR2 FQGTGA, per germline. The CDR3 covers 17 residues. The CDR3 reads CASSPPSGGLNTGELFF. DNA for the CDR3: TGTGCCAGCAGCCCCCCTAGCGGGGGACTGAACACCGGGGAGCTGTTTTTT.

This clonotype was observed a handful of times. The chain couples TRBV18 to TRBJ2-7; D ambiguous. CDR3 length: 14 amino acids. Germline loops: CDR1 KGHSH, CDR2 LQKENI. The V gene lost 2 bases and the J gene lost 2 bases, with 10 bases spanning the gap. The chain's CDR3 is CASSPYSVTYEQYF. The CDR3 coding sequence is TGTGCCAGCTCACCATATTCCGTAACCTACGAGCAGTACTTC.

At least ten counts were recorded for this clonotype. This chain connects TRBV28 to TRBJ2-6, with D possibly being TRBD2 (5 bases). V lost 7 bases to trimming and J lost 0 bases, with 13 bases between them. CDR3 length: 16 amino acids. Germline V gene lookup returns CDR1 MDHEN and CDR2 SYDVKM. The CDR3 sequence: CASTPGGSSGANVLTF. Here the CDR3 DNA reads TGTGCCAGCACCCCTGGAGGTTCCTCTGGGGCCAACGTCCTGACTTTC.

This clonotype was seen more than once but under ten times. It may be a read error: a sequence one base away is much more abundant. The gene calls are TRBV20-1 and TRBJ1-2; TRBD1 aligns across 9 bases. Looked up from germline, CDR1 is DFQATT and CDR2 is SNEGSKA (reference sequence). The CDR3 extends over 16 amino acids. The CDR3 DNA sequence: TGCTGTGCTAGAGATTTCCGGACAGGGGTTGCAAATGGCTACACCTTC. Its protein is CCARDFRTGVANGYTF.

There are many counts of this clonotype. CDR3 sequence reads: CATSRRSREQFF. DNA for the CDR3: TGTGCCACCAGCAGGAGGTCGAGGGAGCAGTTCTTC. This chain uses TRBV15 with TRBJ2-1; D gene uncertain. The CDR3 extends over 12 amino acids. Between the trimmed V and J ends, which lost 3 bases and 10 bases, there was a span of 10 bases. Germline CDR1 is LNHNV and CDR2 is YYDKDF (reference sequence).

This clonotype was detected ten times or more. This rearrangement joins TRBV9 to TRBJ2-3; D is ambiguous. Germline loops: CDR1 SGDLS, CDR2 YYNGEE. V lost 1 base, J lost 6 bases, and 6 bases lay in between. This CDR3 is 12 amino acids long. For the CDR3, the DNA is TGTGCCAGCAGCGTACGGTCGGATACGCAGTATTTT. It encodes CASSVRSDTQYF.

This clonotype was found many times. The chain employs TRBV5-6 and TRBJ2-1; the D gene is possibly TRBD2 (6 bases). Trimming shortened V by 4 bases and J by 9 bases, and 11 bases separated the two germline ends. The CDR3 has 12 amino acids. CDR1 is SGHDT, CDR2 YYEEEE, per germline. CDR3 coding DNA: TGTGCCAGCAGCGCCGGGGGTGTTGAGCAGTTCTTC. Its translation: CASSAGGVEQFF. The variable domain in full, with the rest retrieved from reference TRBV5-6 and TRBJ2-1, is DAGVTQSPTHLIKTRGQQVTLRCSPKSGHDTVSWYQQALGQGPQFIFQYYEEEERQRGNFPDRFSGHQFPNYSSELNVNALLLGDSALYLCASSAGGVEQFFGPGTRLTVL.

The sample holds many counts of this clonotype. The genes are TRBV27 and TRBJ2-4; TRBD2 aligns across 7 bases. V shed 6 bases, J shed 4 bases, and the junction held 12 bases outside the gene matches. Germline assignment: CDR1 MNHEY and CDR2 SMNVEV (reference sequence). The CDR3 totals 16 residues. CDR3 DNA: TGTGCCAGCAGCCCTGACTACCGGGGGGTTAAAAACATTCAGTACTTC. The encoded protein is CASSPDYRGVKNIQYF.

For this clonotype: This may come from a read error, since a much larger clone is one base off. The V call is TRBV20-1, the J call TRBJ2-7, with TRBD1 matching over 9 bases. The CDR3 covers 17 residues. Germline V gene sequence: CDR1 DFQATT, CDR2 SNEGSKA (reference sequence). The CDR3 DNA follows: TGCTGTGCTAGACCCCCTCTCAACAGGGGGCATTTCTACGAGCAGTACTTC. Translated, it gives CCARPPLNRGHFYEQYF.

The sample holds many counts of this clonotype. The rearrangement joins TRBV14 to TRBJ1-5, with D unresolved. From germline, CDR1 is SGHDN and CDR2 FVKESK. The CDR3 runs 13 residues. V was pared by 4 bases and J by 5 bases, with 9 bases between. Here the CDR3 DNA reads TGTGCCAGCAGCCTGTATTCGGATCAGCCCCAGCATTTT. This sequence encodes CASSLYSDQPQHF.

A few counts support this clonotype. The CDR3: CASSQGTGVSYEQYF. CDR3 in DNA: TGCGCCAGCAGCCAAGGGACAGGAGTCTCCTACGAGCAGTACTTC. The chain recombines TRBV4-3 with TRBJ2-7, with 7 bases matching TRBD1. V was clipped by 1 base and J by 0 bases; unmatched bases: 3. The CDR3 extends over 15 amino acids. Germline CDR1 is LGHNA and CDR2 is YSLEER.

This clonotype was detected many times. This chain links TRBV5-1 with TRBJ1-1, with 8 bases that match TRBD1. CDR1 and CDR2 (germline): SGHRS, YFSETQ. The CDR3 spans 17 residues. The J segment lost 4 bases and the V segment lost 0 bases, leaving 11 bases of the junction unmatched. CDR3 protein: CASSLDGRGHGGTEAFF. In nucleotides, the CDR3 is TGCGCCAGCAGCTTGGATGGCAGGGGGCACGGGGGCACTGAAGCTTTCTTT.

This clonotype occurred many times. The chain has TRBV12-3 or TRBV12-4 and TRBJ2-5, with 7 positions matching TRBD1. The CDR3 extends over 16 amino acids. V was clipped by 3 bases and J by 5 bases; unmatched bases: 12. This CDR3 reads CASSFCIRGRWETQYF. CDR3 DNA sequence: TGTGCCAGCAGTTTCTGTATAAGGGGGCGGTGGGAGACCCAGTACTTC.

This clonotype was counted ten times or more. The chain uses TRBV20-1 and TRBJ1-6, with TRBD1 as a possible D gene (5 bases). The ends were cut back, 4 bases at V and 0 bases at J, with 13 bases in the middle. The germline V gene encodes CDR1 DFQATT and CDR2 SNEGSKA (reference sequence). The CDR3 covers 16 residues. CDR3 coding DNA: TGCAGTGCTACACAAGACAGTCCCTCCTATAATTCACCCCTCCACTTT. This translates into CSATQDSPSYNSPLHF.

This clonotype was found a few times. CDR3 bases: TGCAGTGCTAGTTCTAGCGGGGGTATCTACAATGAGCAGTTCTTC. Translating it yields CSASSSGGIYNEQFF. The chain is built from TRBV20-1 and TRBJ2-1, with 10 nucleotides matching TRBD2. Germline CDR1 reads DFQATT; CDR2 reads SNEGSKA (reference sequence). The length of the CDR3 is 15 residues. V was pared by 3 bases and J by 3 bases, with 5 bases of the junction left unmatched.

This clonotype was recorded many times. V and J are TRBV6-1 and TRBJ2-7; D is unclear. Trimming removed 1 base at V and 6 bases at J, with 4 bases between. This CDR3 spans 11 amino acids. The V gene's germline CDR1 is MNHNS and CDR2 SASEGT. CDR3 residues: CASSEGSEQYF. CDR3 in DNA: TGTGCCAGCAGTGAAGGAAGCGAGCAGTACTTC.

The J gene is TRBJ2-2, the V gene TRBV18; D may be TRBD2 (5 bases). This CDR3 region has 15 residues. The ends were cut back, 3 bases at V and 1 base at J, with 9 bases in the middle. Looked up from germline, CDR1 is KGHSH and CDR2 is LQKENI. The CDR3 sequence is CASSPTTGNTGELFF. The CDR3 coding sequence is TGTGCCAGCTCACCGACTACGGGGAACACCGGGGAGCTGTTTTTT.